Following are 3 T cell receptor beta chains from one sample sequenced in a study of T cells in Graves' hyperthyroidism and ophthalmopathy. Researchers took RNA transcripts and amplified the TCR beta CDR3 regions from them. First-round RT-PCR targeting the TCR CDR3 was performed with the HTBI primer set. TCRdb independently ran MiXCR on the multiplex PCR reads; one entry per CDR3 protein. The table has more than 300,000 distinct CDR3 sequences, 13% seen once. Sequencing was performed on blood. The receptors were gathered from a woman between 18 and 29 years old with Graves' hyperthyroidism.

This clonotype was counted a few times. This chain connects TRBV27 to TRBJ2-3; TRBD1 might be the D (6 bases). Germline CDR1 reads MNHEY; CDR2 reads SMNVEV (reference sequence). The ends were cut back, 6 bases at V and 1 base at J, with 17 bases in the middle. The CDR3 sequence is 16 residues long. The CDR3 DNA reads TGTGCCAGCAGCTTCCTAGGGGGAGATGGCACAGATACGCAGTATTTT. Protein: CASSFLGGDGTDTQYF.

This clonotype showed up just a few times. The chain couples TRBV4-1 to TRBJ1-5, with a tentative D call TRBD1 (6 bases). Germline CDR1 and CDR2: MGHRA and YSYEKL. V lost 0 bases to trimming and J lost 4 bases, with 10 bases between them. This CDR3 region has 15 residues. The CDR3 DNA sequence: TGCGCCAGCAGCCAAGAACAGGGAGTAAATCAGCCCCAGCATTTT. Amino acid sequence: CASSQEQGVNQPQHF.

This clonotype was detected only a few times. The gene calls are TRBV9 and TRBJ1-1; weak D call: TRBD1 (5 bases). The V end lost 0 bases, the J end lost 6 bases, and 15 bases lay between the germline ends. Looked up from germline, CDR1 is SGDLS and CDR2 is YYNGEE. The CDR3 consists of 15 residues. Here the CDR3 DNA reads TGTGCCAGCAGCGTAGCTGCAGGGACTGGGGCTGAAGCTTTCTTT. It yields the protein CASSVAAGTGAEAFF.